The T cell receptor beta chain described here comes from a study of CD4 T cells in relation to SARS-CoV-2 and coronaviruses. In the study overall: No peptide or an HIV-1 Nef peptide pool served as negative control.

The unexposed donors gave CD4+ T cells in 2011-2018, prior to COVID-19. CD4+ T cells were isolated from the cells after around eleven days of culture. There are a few counts of this clone. Its antigen remains unknown. CDR1 and CDR2 from the germline V gene are SGHAT and FQNNGV. Trimming cost V 1 base and J 5 bases; bases outside gene matches: 4. The CDR3 sequence is 14 residues long. Sequenced by immunoSEQ multiplex PCR; TCRdb stores in-frame clones only, minus some. The data contain about 26,000 clones, roughly 76% of them singletons. The chain has TRBV11-2 and TRBJ2-7, with 8 bases matching TRBD1. What was sequenced was CD4+ T cells from PBMCs, cultured in vitro. This clonotype originated in a human donor in good health. The CDR3 DNA is TGTGCCAGCAGCTTAGGAGACAGGGGCCACGAGCAGTACTTC. It codes for CASSLGDRGHEQYF. Drawing the rest from reference TRBV11-2 and TRBJ2-7, the complete variable domain is EAGVAQSPRYKIIEKRQSVAFWCNPISGHATLYWYQQILGQGPKLLIQFQNNGVVDDSQLPKDRFSAERLKGVDSTLKIQPAKLEDSAVYLCASSLGDRGHEQYFGPGTRLTVT.